Listed below are T cell receptor beta chains from one sample, sequenced in a study of post-analysis software for immune sequencing data. TCRdb ran MiXCR on the PCR reads and lists one entry per CDR3 protein. Here the sample spans 650,000 to 850,000 distinct CDR3 sequences, about 57% being singletons. Sequencing was performed on blood. The receptors come from a girl aged 5 to 17 with multiple sclerosis. Both conserved end residues are part of each CDR3. The D gene is left open where the match is weak. Where a row states a size, it is once, few, many or the class of an expanded clone; other rows omit it.

size	V	D	J	CDR3	DNA
few	TRBV29-1	.	TRBJ2-7	CSVGPDSAYEQYF	TGCAGCGTTGGCCCGGACAGCGCCTACGAGCAGTACTTC
.	TRBV20-1	.	TRBJ1-2	CSAHKRDSDGYTF	TGCAGTGCCCACAAAAGGGACTCTGACGGCTACACCTTC
.	TRBV30	TRBD1	TRBJ2-7	CAWSVTGAAYEQYF	TGTGCCTGGAGTGTAACAGGGGCTGCCTACGAGCAGTACTTC
.	TRBV7-7	TRBD2	TRBJ2-5	CASSLEAGWAETQYF	TGTGCTAGCAGCTTAGAAGCGGGATGGGCAGAGACCCAGTACTTC
.	TRBV24-1	.	TRBJ2-5	CATSDLREETQYF	TGTGCCACCAGTGATTTGCGGGAAGAGACCCAGTACTTC
.	TRBV20-1	TRBD1	TRBJ2-7	CSALGQADYEQYF	TGCAGTGCTCTGGGACAGGCCGACTACGAGCAGTACTTC
.	TRBV9	TRBD1	TRBJ2-5	CASRDRVVETQYF	TGTGCCAGCAGGGACAGGGTGGTTGAGACCCAGTACTTC
.	TRBV28	TRBD2	TRBJ2-1	CASSPEGLGPYNEQFF	TGTGCCAGCAGTCCGGAGGGACTAGGTCCCTACAATGAGCAGTTCTTC
few	TRBV29-1	TRBD1	TRBJ2-3	CSVEPRQGTSDTQYF	TGCAGCGTTGAGCCAAGACAGGGAACCTCAGATACGCAGTATTTT
once	TRBV25-1	TRBD1	TRBJ2-3	CASSLRDRGRSTDTQYF	TGTGCCAGCAGTCTCAGGGACAGGGGGCGAAGCACAGATACGCAGTATTTT
.	TRBV5-1	TRBD2	TRBJ2-3	CASSPELAGGLGTQYF	TGCGCCAGCAGCCCCGAGCTAGCGGGGGGGCTGGGTACGCAGTATTTT
few	TRBV29-1	.	TRBJ2-1	CSVDVQRSYNEQFF	TGCAGCGTTGACGTCCAGCGGTCATACAATGAGCAGTTCTTC
.	TRBV6-4	.	TRBJ2-3	CASSDFGNTQYF	TGTGCCAGCAGTGACTTTGGGAATACGCAGTATTTT
few	TRBV20-1	.	TRBJ2-5	CSARALGERQYF	TGCAGTGCTAGAGCCCTCGGGGAACGGCAGTACTTC
.	TRBV10-3	.	TRBJ2-1	CAISELGIEGEQFF	TGTGCCATCAGTGAGTTAGGCATAGAAGGTGAGCAGTTCTTC
.	TRBV7-2	.	TRBJ2-7	CASSSLGTGRGTYEQYF	TGTGCCAGCAGCTCCCTTGGGACGGGACGAGGGACCTACGAGCAGTACTTC
.	TRBV29-1	.	TRBJ2-7	CSVAGQTSSYEQYF	TGCAGCGTGGCTGGACAGACGAGCTCCTACGAGCAGTACTTC
.	TRBV27	.	TRBJ2-7	CASAFLRGYEQYF	TGTGCCAGCGCCTTTCTCCGGGGCTACGAGCAGTACTTC
.	TRBV29-1	.	TRBJ2-1	CSVEGPWAYNEQFF	TGCAGCGTTGAAGGTCCCTGGGCCTACAATGAGCAGTTCTTC
.	TRBV20-1	.	TRBJ1-1	CSASPGSAAMNTEAFF	TGCAGTGCTAGCCCCGGTTCCGCGGCTATGAACACTGAAGCTTTCTTT
.	TRBV4-2	.	TRBJ2-3	CASSQAGVGTDTQYF	TGTGCCAGCAGCCAAGCGGGAGTTGGGACAGATACGCAGTATTTT
.	TRBV5-1	.	TRBJ2-1	CASSLAGQDRRLASYNEQFF	TGCGCCAGCAGCTTGGCCGGACAGGATCGGAGACTAGCATCCTACAATGAGCAGTTCTTC
.	TRBV12-3/TRBV12-4	.	TRBJ1-1	CASSFSTLGTEAFF	TGTGCCAGCAGTTTTAGTACCCTTGGCACTGAAGCTTTCTTT
.	TRBV7-9	.	TRBJ2-3	CASSLDSYWATQYF	TGTGCCAGCAGCTTAGACTCCTACTGGGCTACGCAGTATTTT
.	TRBV19	.	TRBJ2-7	CASSGQVGYEQYF	TGTGCCAGTAGTGGGCAGGTTGGATACGAGCAGTACTTC
few	TRBV29-1	TRBD2	TRBJ2-3	CSVLLAGGGDTQYF	TGCAGCGTCCTACTAGCGGGAGGAGGAGATACGCAGTATTTT
few	TRBV29-1	.	TRBJ1-2	CSARRVLYGYTF	TGCAGCGCTAGACGGGTCCTCTATGGCTACACCTTC
.	TRBV4-2	.	TRBJ1-6	CASSQEVAGAGNSPLHF	TGTGCCAGCAGCCAAGAGGTGGCGGGGGCTGGCAATTCACCCCTCCACTTT
few	TRBV5-1	.	TRBJ1-5	CASARDLYQPQHF	TGCGCCAGCGCAAGAGACCTTTATCAGCCCCAGCATTTT
.	TRBV4-2	TRBD2	TRBJ2-5	CASSQVIAGLETQYF	TGTGCCAGCAGCCAAGTCATAGCGGGTTTGGAGACCCAGTACTTC
few	TRBV6-2/TRBV6-3	.	TRBJ2-5	CASSYFGGQTETQYF	TGTGCCAGCAGTTATTTTGGGGGGCAAACAGAGACCCAGTACTTC
few	TRBV5-1	.	TRBJ2-7	CASSLGVHEQYF	TGCGCCAGCAGCTTGGGCGTCCACGAGCAGTACTTC
.	TRBV6-5	.	TRBJ2-4	CASSSRGSTIAKNIQYF	TGTGCCAGCAGTTCCCGGGGTTCTACTATAGCCAAAAACATTCAGTACTTC
.	TRBV7-9	.	TRBJ1-1	CASSTDRLNTEAFF	TGTGCCAGCAGCACCGACAGATTGAACACTGAAGCTTTCTTT
few	TRBV7-9	.	TRBJ2-7	CASSFAMTGRYEQYF	TGTGCCAGCAGCTTCGCCATGACAGGGAGGTACGAGCAGTACTTC
.	TRBV5-1	.	TRBJ2-1	CASSPSGYNYNEQFF	TGCGCCAGCAGCCCCTCGGGTTACAACTACAATGAGCAGTTCTTC
.	TRBV6-1	TRBD2	TRBJ2-7	CASSEPGLATYEQYF	TGTGCCAGCAGTGAACCGGGACTAGCGACTTACGAGCAGTACTTC
.	TRBV9	.	TRBJ2-7	CASSVGEGGFSYEQYF	TGTGCCAGCAGCGTGGGAGAGGGGGGTTTCTCCTACGAGCAGTACTTC
.	TRBV25-1	TRBD2	TRBJ2-5	CASSEWLADHQETQYF	TGTGCCAGCAGTGAATGGCTAGCGGACCACCAAGAGACCCAGTACTTC
.	TRBV20-1	.	TRBJ2-7	CSASKMGREVLPYPYEQYF	TGCAGTGCTAGTAAGATGGGGCGGGAAGTCCTACCTTACCCGTACGAGCAGTACTTC
once	TRBV20-1	.	TRBJ2-1	CSASPGSNNEQFF	TGCAGTGCTAGTCCGGGGAGCAACAATGAGCAGTTCTTC
.	TRBV7-2	TRBD2	TRBJ2-7	CASSLAGGRDEQYF	TGTGCCAGCAGCCTAGCGGGGGGGAGAGACGAGCAGTACTTC
.	TRBV7-2	.	TRBJ2-6	CASSRAGIGWSGANVLTF	TGTGCCAGCAGCCGGGCAGGGATCGGGTGGTCCGGGGCCAACGTCCTGACTTTC
.	TRBV15	TRBD2	TRBJ2-3	CATSSWGGGLTDTQYF	TGTGCCACCAGCAGTTGGGGCGGGGGGCTCACAGATACGCAGTATTTT
.	TRBV5-1	.	TRBJ2-3	CASSPSVRETDTQYF	TGCGCCAGCAGCCCTTCGGTGAGAGAGACAGATACGCAGTATTTT
.	TRBV10-3	TRBD1	TRBJ2-7	CAISDGTGTYEQYF	TGTGCCATCAGTGACGGGACAGGGACCTACGAGCAGTACTTC
few	TRBV7-7	TRBD2	TRBJ2-5	CASSPRTSGRGETQYF	TGTGCTAGCAGCCCCCGGACTAGCGGGAGAGGAGAGACCCAGTACTTC
.	TRBV27	TRBD1	TRBJ1-2	CASSFAGGEGYTF	TGTGCCAGCAGTTTTGCAGGGGGTGAGGGCTACACCTTC
.	TRBV20-1	.	TRBJ2-5	CSAPAYTSSETQYF	TGCAGTGCCCCCGCTTACACATCCTCAGAGACCCAGTACTTC
.	TRBV7-2	.	TRBJ2-7	CASSLGSGFSYEQYF	TGTGCCAGCAGCTTAGGCTCAGGGTTCTCCTACGAGCAGTACTTC
.	TRBV29-1	TRBD2	TRBJ2-6	CSVEGGADVLTF	TGCAGCGTTGAGGGAGGGGCGGACGTCCTGACTTTC
.	TRBV10-3	TRBD2	TRBJ2-7	CAISETLAGDEQYF	TGTGCCATCAGTGAGACACTAGCGGGGGACGAGCAGTACTTC
.	TRBV4-1	.	TRBJ1-1	CASSPVSGTALGAFF	TGCGCCAGCAGCCCCGTTTCCGGGACGGCCTTAGGAGCTTTCTTT
few	TRBV5-1	.	TRBJ1-1	CASSSLGSRNTEAFF	TGCGCCAGCAGCTCGCTAGGGTCGAGGAACACTGAAGCTTTCTTT
once	TRBV10-3	TRBD1	TRBJ2-7	CAISESRTGGYEQYF	TGTGCCATCAGTGAGTCCAGGACAGGAGGCTACGAGCAGTACTTC
.	TRBV29-1	.	TRBJ2-3	CSVEYGQRGNLDTQYF	TGCAGCGTTGAGTATGGACAGAGGGGTAACTTAGATACGCAGTATTTT
many	TRBV15	.	TRBJ2-7	CATSRSDSSYEQYF	TGTGCCACCAGCAGGTCGGACAGCTCCTACGAGCAGTACTTC
few	TRBV20-1	TRBD1	TRBJ2-7	CSAGKGTGAYEQYF	TGCAGTGCAGGTAAAGGGACAGGAGCGTACGAGCAGTACTTC
.	TRBV20-1	TRBD1	TRBJ2-3	CSARGFRDRAVDTQYF	TGCAGTGCTAGAGGGTTCCGGGACAGGGCAGTAGATACGCAGTATTTT
.	TRBV7-3	.	TRBJ2-1	CASSLRDTNYNEQFF	TGTGCCAGCAGCTTAAGGGACACGAACTACAATGAGCAGTTCTTC